A single sample is the source of the 14 T cell receptor beta chains below, sequenced in a study of T cell repertoires in cytomegalovirus infection. No antigens are known for them. One entry per CDR3 protein, called by TCRdb with MiXCR from the reads. The data hold around 300,000 distinct CDR3 sequences, with roughly 21% observed a single time. The sequencing here drew on cultured PBMCs, taken from culture after CMV antigen stimulation. These receptors all come from a human donor in good health (CMV status not recorded). Some clones in this sample may be carry-over from other donors' samples.

This rearrangement joins TRBV7-9 to TRBJ2-1; 8 bases are shared with TRBD2. V gave up 1 base and J gave up 5 bases; unmatched junction bases: 4. This CDR3 has 15 amino acids. Germline V gene data show CDR1 as SEHNR and CDR2 as FQNEAQ (reference sequence). CDR3 loop: CASSLGLAFNNEQFF. The CDR3 DNA is TGTGCCAGCAGCTTAGGACTAGCGTTTAACAATGAGCAGTTCTTC.

This chain connects TRBV28 to TRBJ2-7; 8 bases match TRBD1. This CDR3 comprises 15 residues. The trim removed 5 bases at V and 2 bases at J, leaving 8 bases unmatched. The germline V gene has CDR1 MDHEN and CDR2 SYDVKM. The CDR3 bases are TGTGCCAGCAGTACGACCGGGACAGGACCCTACGAGCAGTACGTC. This sequence encodes CASSTTGTGPYEQYV.

The chain links TRBV7-9 to TRBJ2-7; D possibly corresponds to TRBD1 (6 bases). CDR1 is SEHNR, CDR2 FQNEAQ, per germline (reference sequence). The CDR3 is made up of 13 amino acids. The V gene lost 5 bases and the J gene lost 0 bases, with 8 bases spanning the gap. The DNA of the CDR3 is TGTGCCAGCAGCGGGACAAACTCCTACGAGCAGTACTTC. Protein product: CASSGTNSYEQYF.

This chain connects TRBV29-1 to TRBJ1-2; 7 bases agree with TRBD1. With 0 bases clipped from V and 8 bases from J, the junction kept 9 bases outside the gene matches. This CDR3 has 14 residues. Per the germline V gene, CDR1 is SQVTM and CDR2 is ANQGSEA. The CDR3 DNA reads as TGCAGCGTTGAAGATCTTGAGGGGGCGTGGGGCTACACCTTC. It translates to CSVEDLEGAWGYTF.

This clonotype came up a few times. The V call is TRBV5-1, the J call TRBJ1-2, with 12 bases matching TRBD1. The CDR3 has 15 amino acids. The V segment lost 0 bases and the J segment 7 bases; nucleotides outside the gene matches: 4. CDR1 and CDR2 from the germline V gene are SGHRS and YFSETQ. The CDR3 DNA reads TGCGCCAGCAGCTTGGGGGGACAGGGGGCGCTTGGCTACACCTTC. This sequence encodes CASSLGGQGALGYTF.

This clonotype was seen a few times. V and J are TRBV12-3 or TRBV12-4 and TRBJ2-2; D uncertain. This CDR3 is built from 14 residues. V lost 3 bases and J 2 bases, leaving 7 bases between the germline ends. The CDR3 region is CASSLNVNTGELFF. The DNA of the CDR3 is TGTGCCAGCAGTTTGAACGTAAACACCGGGGAGCTGTTTTTT.

The chain links TRBV3-1 to TRBJ2-1; D remains ambiguous. The V end lost 1 base, the J end lost 7 bases, and 5 bases lay between the germline ends. CDR1 and CDR2 from the germline V gene are LGHDT and YNNKEL (reference sequence). The CDR3 has 12 amino acids. CDR3 sequence: CASSQVNNEQFF. CDR3 DNA sequence: TGTGCCAGCAGCCAAGTTAATAATGAGCAGTTCTTC.

The table lists this clonotype with a few counts. This sequence joins TRBV7-2 and TRBJ1-4, with 8 bases fitting TRBD1. With V trimmed by 5 bases and J by 8 bases, 10 bases remained unmatched. Germline CDR1 is SGHTA and CDR2 is FQGNSA. The CDR3 contains 15 residues. The CDR3 DNA follows: TGTGCCAGCAGCATGCCGTTCGGACAGGGAGAAAAACTGTTTTTT. Amino acids: CASSMPFGQGEKLFF.

V usage is TRBV19 and J usage is TRBJ2-5; possibly TRBD1 for D (6 bases). The ends were cut back, 2 bases at V and 7 bases at J, with 11 bases in the middle. The germline V gene has CDR1 LNHDA and CDR2 SQIVND (reference sequence). The CDR3 extends over 13 amino acids. CDR3 bases: TGTGCCAGTAGTATACCAGGGGCTGGGACCCAGTACTTC. Protein: CASSIPGAGTQYF.

This clonotype was detected only a few times. The chain links TRBV7-9 to TRBJ1-2, with TRBD1 identical over 8 bases. The CDR3 consists of 15 residues. The germline V gene encodes CDR1 SEHNR and CDR2 FQNEAQ (reference sequence). Trimming removed 4 bases from V and 8 bases from J; junction bases left unmatched: 12. CDR3 nucleotide sequence: TGTGCCAGCAGCTCTGAGACAGGGGAGGAACCCGGCTACACCTTC. It encodes CASSSETGEEPGYTF.

The chain links TRBV3-1 to TRBJ2-1, with 8 bases that match TRBD2. Germline-derived CDR1 and CDR2 are LGHDT and YNNKEL (reference sequence). This CDR3 spans 15 amino acids. With 1 base clipped from V and 9 bases from J, the junction kept 8 bases outside the gene matches. The CDR3 sequence is CASSQAGTSFAEQFF. CDR3 nucleotides: TGTGCCAGCAGCCAAGCCGGGACTAGTTTTGCTGAGCAGTTCTTC.

The chain carries TRBV28 and TRBJ2-3; 8 bases map to TRBD2. V dropped 5 bases and J dropped 8; count of bases not matched to a gene: 15. This CDR3 is built from 16 residues. Per the germline V gene, CDR1 is MDHEN and CDR2 is SYDVKM. CDR3 coding DNA: TGTGCCAGCAGTCTACAGGGAAATCGCGGGAGGCTTACGCAGTATTTT. It specifies CASSLQGNRGRLTQYF.

V and J are TRBV7-6 and TRBJ2-1, with 8 bases identical to TRBD2. Germline CDR1 is SGHVS and CDR2 is FNYEAQ. With 5 bases clipped from V and 5 bases from J, the junction kept 11 bases outside the gene matches. CDR3 length equals 16 residues. The CDR3 DNA is TGTGCCAGCAGCCCAGGGCGGATTAGCGGGAACAATGAGCAGTTCTTC. It encodes CASSPGRISGNNEQFF. The variable domain in full, with the rest retrieved from reference TRBV7-6 and TRBJ2-1, is GAGVSQSPRYKVTKRGQDVALRCDPISGHVSLYWYRQALGQGPEFLTYFNYEAQQDKSGLPNDRFSAERPEGSISTLTIQRTEQRDSAMYRCASSPGRISGNNEQFFGPGTRLTVL.

This clonotype was detected a few times. The chain couples TRBV12-3 or TRBV12-4 to TRBJ1-1; TRBD1 aligns across 9 bases. V shed 8 bases, J shed 3 bases, and the junction held 4 bases outside the gene matches. The CDR3 length is 13 residues. CDR3 sequence reads: CASQGQGDTEAFF. The CDR3 DNA reads as TGTGCCAGCCAGGGACAGGGTGACACTGAAGCTTTCTTT.